This T cell receptor beta chain comes out of a study of tumor-infiltrating lymphocytes in oesophageal squamous cell carcinoma (dated by TCRdb to 2016 to 2017). The library was generated by PCR. The sequencing machine was an Illumina HiSeq 2000. In TCRdb, the public reads were trimmed at Q25 with fastp and aligned with MiXCR, with productive beta chains retained. Every CDR3 protein is listed once, alongside the most common genes and DNA of its rows. Present in this sample are 15,000 to 20,000 distinct CDR3 sequences, around 48% of which were seen just once. In total, the top ten clones hold roughly 45% of the sample. From cysteine to phenylalanine, the CDR3 is 16 amino acids long. Just CDR3 DNA is preserved here, 48 bases in frame from base 1. The CDR1 and CDR2 encoded by the germline V gene (reference sequence) are MNHEY and SMNVEV. To note about this clonotype: The antigen this receptor binds is unknown. A much larger clonotype is one base distant, so this may be a read error.

This TCR was recovered from a female donor with esophageal squamous cell carcinoma. The chain joins TRBV27 to TRBJ2-1, with 9 middle bases fitting TRBD2. The end of the DNA is better explained by TRBJ2-7, so the J call may be wrong. Specimen: normal esophageal tissue next to the tumor. The nucleotides read TGTGCCAGCAGGCCGGGGGGCGGGAGGGCTTACAATGAGCAGTACTTC. This gives the protein CASRPGGGRAYNEQYF.